This T cell receptor beta chain was obtained from a study of T cell responses to AZD1222 COVID-19 vaccine. The germline gives CDR1 SGHRS, CDR2 YFSETQ. V was shortened by 0 bases and J by 2 bases, with 12 bases between the two germline ends. The CDR3 has 16 amino acids. The assay was immunoSEQ multiplex PCR, and TCRdb's table has in-frame clones only and misses some. The sample has approximately 180,000 clones; 80% to 95% are singletons. Concerning this clone: The antigen is not known.

Study-wide results and caveats: Just 6 or 7 people given AZD1222 tested seropositive at baseline. CD4 TCRs covered the whole spike, strongest at regions 160-218 and 743-854.

The chain is built from TRBV5-1 and TRBJ2-1, with D perhaps matching TRBD2 (5 bases). The origin of this receptor is an adult who received the MenACWY meningococcal vaccine as a control. The specimen was peripheral blood, collected 28 days after the second dose of the MenACWY control vaccine. The CDR3: CASSLERGRAYNEQFF. CDR3 bases: TGCGCCAGCAGCTTGGAACGGGGAAGAGCCTACAATGAGCAGTTCTTC.